This T cell receptor (beta chain) was obtained from a study of T-cell memory formation after mild COVID-19. TCRdb passed the 5' RACE reads through MiXCR, listing each CDR3 protein once. In the table there are a few hundred thousand distinct CDR3 sequences, roughly 30% of which are singletons. This CDR3 is built from 15 residues. Germline-derived CDR1 and CDR2 are SNHLY and FYNNEI. The ends lost 5 bases at V and 2 bases at J; junction bases unmatched: 7. The chain uses TRBV2 and TRBJ2-3, with 7 positions matching TRBD1. This TCR was recovered from an adult woman who had mild COVID-19 (a few samples of this study predate the infection). Cell type and time point are not known. The specimen sequenced was PBMCs or a T cell subset sorted from them (not recorded which). CDR3 region: CASSIRDSYTDTQYF. CDR3 sequence (DNA): TGTGCCAGCAGTATAAGGGACAGTTACACAGATACGCAGTATTTT.